These 4 T cell receptor beta chains were all obtained from the same sample, sequenced in a study of CD8 T cell repertoires and HIV-1 epitope variants (TCRdb year 2020). Library preparation employed the immunoSEQ multiplex PCR assay. TCRdb carries this immuneACCESS record with in-frame sequences only. Its versions omit some clonotypes, under half of them owing to an unresolved V gene in the studies checked, with the rest unexplained. The table for this sample lists some 6,000 clones; 65% to 70% of them were counted only once. The ten most abundant clones make up around 43% of the sample. Antigens for these TCRs are unknown. The sequenced sample was cultured CD8+ T cells derived from PBMCs. The source of these receptors is a male donor with HIV.

The rearrangement uses TRBV27 and TRBJ1-1; perhaps TRBD1 as D (6 bases). V was cut by 2 bases and J by 3 bases, with 10 bases left in between. The germline CDR1 and CDR2 sequences are MNHEY and SMNVEV (reference sequence). The CDR3 is 14 residues long. The CDR3 sequence: CASSLRQADTEAFF. The CDR3 DNA is TGTGCCAGCAGTTTAAGACAGGCGGACACTGAAGCTTTCTTT.

The chain links TRBV7-9 to TRBJ2-7; 7 nucleotides agree with TRBD1. Trimming cost V 2 bases and J 2 bases; bases outside gene matches: 0. This CDR3 has 13 amino acids. The germline V gene has CDR1 SEHNR and CDR2 FQNEAQ (reference sequence). CDR3 DNA: TGTGCCAGCAGCTTACAGGGGGCCTACGAGCAGTACTTC. Translation: CASSLQGAYEQYF.

The rearrangement links TRBV6-6 to TRBJ2-7; 10 bases agree with TRBD2. Germline loops: CDR1 MNHNY, CDR2 SVGAGI (reference sequence). The CDR3 loop spans 15 amino acids. The trim removed 2 bases at V and 4 bases at J, leaving 5 bases unmatched. CDR3 region: CASSYGLAGVYEQYF. CDR3 coding DNA: TGTGCCAGCAGTTACGGGCTAGCGGGAGTATACGAGCAGTACTTC.

The V call is TRBV7-6, the J call TRBJ2-7; possibly TRBD1 or TRBD2 for D (5 bases each). V was clipped by 5 bases and J by 2 bases, with 16 bases between them. The CDR3 extends over 15 amino acids. Germline CDR1 SGHVS, CDR2 FNYEAQ. The CDR3 spells CASSQNPGAPYEQYF. CDR3 coding DNA: TGTGCCAGCAGCCAAAACCCCGGGGCTCCCTACGAGCAGTACTTC.